This T cell receptor (beta chain) was recovered during a study of control samples from healthy donors and cancer patients. The method was immunoSEQ multiplex PCR; TCRdb's version includes in-frame clones alone and lacks a portion of them. Among 150,000 to 200,000 clones, around 92% were seen once, and the ten largest hold more than 1.3%. V was cut by 2 bases and J by 4 bases, with 14 bases left in between. The length of the CDR3 is 15 residues. From germline, CDR1 is SGHVS and CDR2 FQNEAQ. J is TRBJ2-5 and V is TRBV7-8; tentatively, D is TRBD1 (5 bases). The receptor comes from a woman aged 25 to 39 in good health. Sequencing was done on a sample of blood. CDR3 DNA sequence: TGTGCCAGCAGCTTACAGGGCGTTTTGGGAGAGACCCAGTACTTC. Translating it yields CASSLQGVLGETQYF.